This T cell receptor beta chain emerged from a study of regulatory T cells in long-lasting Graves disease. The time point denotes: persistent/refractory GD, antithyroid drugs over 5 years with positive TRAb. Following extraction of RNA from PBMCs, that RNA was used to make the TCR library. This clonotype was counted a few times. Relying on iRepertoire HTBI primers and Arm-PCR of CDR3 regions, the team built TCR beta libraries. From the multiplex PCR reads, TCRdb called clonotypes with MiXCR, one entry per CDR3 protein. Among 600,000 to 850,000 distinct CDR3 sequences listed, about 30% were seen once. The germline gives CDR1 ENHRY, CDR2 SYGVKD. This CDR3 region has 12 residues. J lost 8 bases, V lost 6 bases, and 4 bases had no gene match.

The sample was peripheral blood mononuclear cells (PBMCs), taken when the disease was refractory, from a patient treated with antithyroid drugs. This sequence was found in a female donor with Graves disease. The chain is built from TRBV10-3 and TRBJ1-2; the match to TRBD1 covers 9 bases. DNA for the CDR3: TGTGCCATCAGCCTAACAGGGGGCGGCTACACCTTC. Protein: CAISLTGGGYTF.